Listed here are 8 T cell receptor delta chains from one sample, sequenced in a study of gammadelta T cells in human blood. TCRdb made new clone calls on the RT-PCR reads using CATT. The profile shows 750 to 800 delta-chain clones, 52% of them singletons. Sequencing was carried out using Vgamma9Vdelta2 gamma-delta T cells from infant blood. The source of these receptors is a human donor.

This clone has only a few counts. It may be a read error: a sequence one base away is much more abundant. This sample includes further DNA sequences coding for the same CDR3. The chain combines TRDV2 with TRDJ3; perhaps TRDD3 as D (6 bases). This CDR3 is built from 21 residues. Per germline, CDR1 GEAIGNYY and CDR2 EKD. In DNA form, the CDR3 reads TGTGCCTGTGACCGCGGGGAGGAGGTTACTGGGACCGCCTGGGACACTCGACAGATGTTTTTC. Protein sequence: CACDRGEEVTGTAWDTRQMFF.

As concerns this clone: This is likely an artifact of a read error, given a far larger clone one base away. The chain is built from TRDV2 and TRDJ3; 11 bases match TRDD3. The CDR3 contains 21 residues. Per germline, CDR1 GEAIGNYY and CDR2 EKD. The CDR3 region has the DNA TGTGCCTGTGACACCGTGGTGGGGGATACGGGGAGCTCCTGGGACACCCGACTGATGTTTTTC. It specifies CACDTVVGDTGSSWDTRLMFF.

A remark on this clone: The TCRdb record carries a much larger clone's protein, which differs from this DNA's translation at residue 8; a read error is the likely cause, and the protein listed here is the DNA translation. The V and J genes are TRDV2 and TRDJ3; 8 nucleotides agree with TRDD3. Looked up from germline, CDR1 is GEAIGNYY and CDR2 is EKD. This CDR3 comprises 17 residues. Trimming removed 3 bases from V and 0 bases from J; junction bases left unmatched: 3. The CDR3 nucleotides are TGTGCCTGTGACTACTGGGGGGGCTCCTGGGACACCCGACAGATGTTTTTC. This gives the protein CACDYWGGSWDTRQMFF.

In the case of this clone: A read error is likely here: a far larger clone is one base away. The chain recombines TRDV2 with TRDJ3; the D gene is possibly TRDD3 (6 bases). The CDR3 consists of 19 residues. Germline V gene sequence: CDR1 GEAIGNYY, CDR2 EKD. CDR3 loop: CAGDTGGTLSSWDTRQMFF. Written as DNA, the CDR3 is TGTGCCGGTGACACGGGGGGGACCCTTAGCTCCTGGGACACCCGACAGATGTTTTTC.

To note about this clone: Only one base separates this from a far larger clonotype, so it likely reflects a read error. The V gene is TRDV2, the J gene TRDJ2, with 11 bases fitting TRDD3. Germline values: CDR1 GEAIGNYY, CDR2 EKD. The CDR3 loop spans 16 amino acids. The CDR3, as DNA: TGTGCCTATGACGTACTGGGGGATACTTTGACAGCACAACTCTTCTTT. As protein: CAYDVLGDTLTAQLFF.

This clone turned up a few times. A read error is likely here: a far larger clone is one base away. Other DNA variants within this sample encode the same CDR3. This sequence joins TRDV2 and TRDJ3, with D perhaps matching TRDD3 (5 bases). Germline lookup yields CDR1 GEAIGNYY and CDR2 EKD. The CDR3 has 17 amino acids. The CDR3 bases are TGTGCCTGTGACACCGCTGGGAGCTCCTGGGACACACGACAGATGTTTTTC. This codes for CACDTAGSSWDTRQMFF.

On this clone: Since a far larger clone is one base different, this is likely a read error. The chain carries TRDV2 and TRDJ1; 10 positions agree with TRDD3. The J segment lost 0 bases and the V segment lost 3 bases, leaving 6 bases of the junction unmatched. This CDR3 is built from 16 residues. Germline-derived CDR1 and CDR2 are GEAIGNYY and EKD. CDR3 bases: TGTGCCTGTGACCTAGTGGGGGATACTAACACCGATAAACTCATCTTT. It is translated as CACDLVGDTNTDKLIF.

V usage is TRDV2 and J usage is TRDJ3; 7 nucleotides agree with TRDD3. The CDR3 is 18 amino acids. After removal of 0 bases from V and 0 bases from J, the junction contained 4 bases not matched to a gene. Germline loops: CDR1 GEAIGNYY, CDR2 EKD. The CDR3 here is CACDTVLGISWDTRQMFF. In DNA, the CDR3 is TGTGCCTGTGACACCGTACTGGGGATCTCCTGGGACACCCGACAGATGTTTTTC.